A single sample is the source of the 2 T cell receptor beta chains below, sequenced in a study of blood T cell repertoires in COVID-19. Profiled with immunoSEQ multiplex PCR; TCRdb holds only in-frame clones, not every one. This table has roughly 140,000 clones, around nine tenths appearing once. Sequenced: peripheral blood. The origin of the receptors is a woman aged 40 to 50 with acute or convalescent COVID-19.

This clone was seen only a few times. The chain employs TRBV4-2 and TRBJ1-2; 7 bases are a match to TRBD1. Germline-derived CDR1 and CDR2 are LGHNA and YNFKEQ. CDR3 length: 15 amino acids. V lost 4 bases to trimming and J lost 4 bases; unmatched junction nucleotides: 9. The CDR3 DNA follows: TGTGCCAGCAGCCCCGCACAGGGGACCGGCTATGGCTACACCTTC. It specifies CASSPAQGTGYGYTF.

The chain recombines TRBV10-3 with TRBJ1-1; D remains ambiguous. This CDR3 is built from 13 residues. Germline V gene data show CDR1 as ENHRY and CDR2 as SYGVKD. Trimming shortened V by 4 bases and J by 1 base, and 7 bases separated the two germline ends. The CDR3, as DNA: TGTGCCATCAGTGGGGCACCGAACACTGAAGCTTTCTTT. It encodes CAISGAPNTEAFF.